The next 28 T cell receptor beta chains were all read from a single sample in a study of identical twins. TCRdb used MiXCR to reprocess the 5' RACE reads, holding one entry per CDR3 protein. The sample comprises about 450,000 distinct CDR3 sequences, approximately 18% of which are singletons, and around 12% rests with the top ten. The sample comprised naive T cells sorted from blood. The receptors come from a man aged 45-65 years in good health.

This chain links TRBV7-2 with TRBJ2-7, with TRBD1 matching 8 bases. V dropped 1 base and J dropped 2; count of bases not matched to a gene: 4. Germline CDR1 and CDR2: SGHTA and FQGNSA. The CDR3 totals 15 residues. The CDR3 sequence: CASSLGGQVAYEQYF. The CDR3 DNA reads TGTGCCAGCAGCTTAGGGGGACAGGTCGCCTACGAGCAGTACTTC.

The genes are TRBV10-3 and TRBJ2-1; TRBD1 agrees at 10 bases. Germline V lookup: CDR1 ENHRY, CDR2 SYGVKD. The length of the CDR3 is 14 residues. Trimming took 4 bases from V and 8 from J; bases not matched to a gene: 5. CDR3 in amino acids: CAISAGTGDDEQFF. In DNA, the CDR3 is TGTGCCATCAGTGCCGGGACAGGGGATGATGAGCAGTTCTTC.

The chain links TRBV7-9 to TRBJ1-2; 9 bases align to TRBD1. Germline V gene sequence: CDR1 SEHNR, CDR2 FQNEAQ (reference sequence). The junction had 7 bases not matched to a gene; V was cut back by 3 bases and J by 2 bases. The length of the CDR3 is 16 residues. In DNA form, the CDR3 reads TGTGCCAGCAGCTTCGACCCGGGACAGGGCAACTATGGCTACACCTTC. It codes for CASSFDPGQGNYGYTF.

The chain combines TRBV2 with TRBJ2-5; D ambiguous. CDR1 SNHLY and CDR2 FYNNEI come from the germline V gene. V shed 3 bases and J shed 1 base, with 15 bases lying between them. The CDR3 has 16 amino acids. CDR3 in amino acids: CASSDEATSSQETQYF. The CDR3 DNA reads TGTGCCAGCAGTGATGAGGCTACAAGCTCCCAAGAGACCCAGTACTTC.

This clonotype came up a few times. The chain couples TRBV12-3 or TRBV12-4 to TRBJ2-1; D not resolved. The CDR3 spans 13 residues. V was pared by 1 base and J by 8 bases, with 9 bases between. CDR3 in amino acids: CASSLVSVDEQFF. For the CDR3, the DNA is TGTGCCAGCAGTTTAGTGTCTGTCGATGAGCAGTTCTTC.

The chain joins TRBV12-3 or TRBV12-4 to TRBJ2-7; 7 bases line up with TRBD1. Losses at the gene ends were 3 bases for V and 4 bases for J; bases not matched to a gene: 3. This CDR3 is built from 13 residues. CDR3 amino acids: CASSFRGQYEQYF. For the CDR3, the DNA is TGTGCCAGCAGTTTCCGGGGACAGTACGAGCAGTACTTC.

This clonotype was seen at least ten times. This chain joins TRBV5-1 and TRBJ2-7, with TRBD2 as a possible D gene (5 bases). The length of the CDR3 is 13 residues. Trimming pared 3 bases from V and 7 bases from J, leaving 14 bases between. From germline, CDR1 is SGHRS and CDR2 YFSETQ. CDR3 sequence (DNA): TGCGCCAGCAGCTCGTTCCCCGGGGAGGAGCAGTACTTC. Translation gives CASSSFPGEEQYF. The whole variable domain, remainder taken from reference TRBV5-1 and TRBJ2-7, is KAGVTQTPRYLIKTRGQQVTLSCSPISGHRSVSWYQQTPGQGLQFLFEYFSETQRNKGNFPGRFSGRQFSNSRSEMNVSTLELGDSALYLCASSSFPGEEQYFGPGTRLTVT.

This clonotype was seen a few times. The chain recombines TRBV20-1 with TRBJ2-7, with D possibly matching TRBD1 (6 bases). The CDR3 totals 12 residues. V was cut by 6 bases and J by 2 bases, with 11 bases left in between. CDR1 DFQATT and CDR2 SNEGSKA come from the germline V gene (reference sequence). The CDR3 is CSAGQRTYEQYF. DNA for the CDR3: TGCAGTGCCGGACAGCGAACCTACGAGCAGTACTTC.

This clonotype has only a few counts. This chain connects TRBV29-1 to TRBJ2-7; a possible D gene is TRBD1 (6 bases). The CDR3 is 12 amino acids. The germline gives CDR1 SQVTM, CDR2 ANQGSEA. Trimming removed 6 bases at V and 2 bases at J, with 11 bases between. The CDR3 loop is CSVSQGTYEQYF. The CDR3 DNA reads TGCAGCGTAAGCCAGGGGACCTACGAGCAGTACTTC.

Only a few counts were recorded for this clonotype. J is TRBJ2-7 and V is TRBV5-1; tentative D call: TRBD2 (6 bases). Looked up from germline, CDR1 is SGHRS and CDR2 is YFSETQ. The CDR3 is made up of 16 amino acids. V dropped 0 bases and J dropped 1 base, with 14 bases sitting between them. The CDR3 loop reads CASSLAGGDVSYEQYF. Here the CDR3 DNA reads TGCGCCAGCAGCTTGGCCGGGGGAGACGTTTCCTACGAGCAGTACTTC. The full variable domain, rest sourced from reference TRBV5-1 and TRBJ2-7, is KAGVTQTPRYLIKTRGQQVTLSCSPISGHRSVSWYQQTPGQGLQFLFEYFSETQRNKGNFPGRFSGRQFSNSRSEMNVSTLELGDSALYLCASSLAGGDVSYEQYFGPGTRLTVT.

The chain carries TRBV30 and TRBJ2-6; no clear D gene. The CDR3 consists of 12 residues. Germline assignment: CDR1 GTSNPN and CDR2 SVGIG (reference sequence). The V and J ends lost 5 bases and 6 bases respectively, with 8 bases between them. CDR3 sequence (DNA): TGTGCCTGGTCCATTAAGGCCAACGTCCTGACTTTC. Translation gives CAWSIKANVLTF.

At least ten counts were recorded for this clonotype. The gene calls are TRBV5-1 and TRBJ2-5; D not certain. Germline V gene sequence: CDR1 SGHRS, CDR2 YFSETQ. V lost 3 bases and J lost 2, with 8 bases in between. CDR3 length: 13 amino acids. CDR3 nucleotide sequence: TGCGCCAGCAGCTGGGTACTTCAAGAGACCCAGTACTTC. It specifies CASSWVLQETQYF. The full variable domain, in which reference TRBV5-1 and TRBJ2-5 provide the parts outside the CDR3, is KAGVTQTPRYLIKTRGQQVTLSCSPISGHRSVSWYQQTPGQGLQFLFEYFSETQRNKGNFPGRFSGRQFSNSRSEMNVSTLELGDSALYLCASSWVLQETQYFGPGTRLLVL.

This clonotype appeared a few times. The rearrangement links TRBV5-1 to TRBJ2-1; D may be TRBD2 (5 bases). Looked up from germline, CDR1 is SGHRS and CDR2 is YFSETQ. This CDR3 has 15 residues. Trimming removed 0 bases at V and 6 bases at J, with 13 bases between. The CDR3: CASSLEGLGVNEQFF. The CDR3 DNA is TGCGCCAGCAGCTTGGAAGGTCTCGGGGTCAATGAGCAGTTCTTC.

The sample holds a few counts of this clonotype. J is TRBJ2-3 and V is TRBV4-1, with a tentative D call TRBD2 (6 bases). Germline V CDR1 and CDR2: MGHRA, YSYEKL. This CDR3 is built from 15 residues. Trimming took 0 bases from V and 4 from J, leaving 11 bases between them. The CDR3 loop reads CASSQEVSGADTQYF. In DNA, the CDR3 is TGCGCCAGCAGCCAAGAAGTGTCGGGGGCAGATACGCAGTATTTT.

This clonotype was seen a few times. V usage is TRBV10-3 and J usage is TRBJ2-1, with 8 bases aligning to TRBD1. Germline CDR1 and CDR2: ENHRY and SYGVKD. The length of the CDR3 is 16 residues. J was trimmed by 2 bases and V by 6 bases; bases with no gene match: 9. The CDR3 protein is CAISSRQGPTYNEQFF. The CDR3 region has the DNA TGTGCCATCAGCTCCAGACAGGGGCCGACCTACAATGAGCAGTTCTTC.

There are many counts of this clonotype. This chain uses TRBV4-2 with TRBJ2-2, with 8 bases fitting TRBD2. Losses at the gene ends were 4 bases for V and 7 bases for J; bases not matched to a gene: 11. Looked up from germline, CDR1 is LGHNA and CDR2 is YNFKEQ. The CDR3 is 16 residues long. The CDR3 DNA is TGTGCCAGCAGCCCCTACGCGGGAGGCAGCGACGGGGAGCTGTTTTTT. It codes for CASSPYAGGSDGELFF.

The genes are TRBV4-1 and TRBJ1-3; possible D gene TRBD1, 6 bases. CDR1 is MGHRA, CDR2 YSYEKL, per germline. V lost 0 bases, J lost 10 bases, and 13 bases lay in between. The CDR3 has 14 residues. Here the CDR3 reads CASSQDFGQRTIYF. CDR3 DNA: TGCGCCAGCAGCCAAGATTTCGGACAGAGAACCATATATTTT.

This clonotype was seen at least ten times. The rearrangement joins TRBV12-3 or TRBV12-4 to TRBJ2-2; D gene unclear. Trimming shortened V by 6 bases and J by 5 bases, and 13 bases separated the two germline ends. This CDR3 comprises 14 residues. The CDR3 spells CASSSRRRTGELFF. The CDR3 DNA follows: TGTGCCAGCAGCTCCCGACGTAGAACCGGGGAGCTGTTTTTT.

The rearrangement joins TRBV5-6 to TRBJ2-3; D uncertain. Germline V gives CDR1 SGHDT, CDR2 YYEEEE. V dropped 0 bases and J dropped 0 bases, with 11 bases sitting between them. The CDR3 runs to 16 residues. The CDR3 region has the DNA TGTGCCAGCAGCTTGGATCGCGGCGTTAGCACAGATACGCAGTATTTT. It encodes CASSLDRGVSTDTQYF.

This clonotype appeared many times. The V call is TRBV20-1, the J call TRBJ2-7; 9 nucleotides line up with TRBD1. The V and J ends lost 0 bases and 2 bases, in that order; junction bases with no gene match: 5. Germline lookup yields CDR1 DFQATT and CDR2 SNEGSKA (reference sequence). This CDR3 is built from 15 residues. The chain's CDR3 is CSARDWGQGTYEQYF. DNA for the CDR3: TGCAGTGCTAGAGATTGGGGACAGGGAACCTACGAGCAGTACTTC.

This clonotype was picked up a small number of times. The rearrangement links TRBV10-3 to TRBJ2-1; 10 bases agree with TRBD2. Germline V gene data show CDR1 as ENHRY and CDR2 as SYGVKD. V shed 6 bases, J shed 5 bases, and the junction held 7 bases outside the gene matches. This CDR3 comprises 15 residues. CDR3 region: CAIRDLAGEDNEQFF. The CDR3 DNA sequence: TGTGCCATCAGAGACCTAGCGGGAGAGGACAATGAGCAGTTCTTC.

The chain couples TRBV20-1 to TRBJ2-1; no clear D gene. Trimming removed 0 bases at V and 0 bases at J, with 9 bases between. CDR3 length equals 15 residues. Germline CDR1 is DFQATT and CDR2 is SNEGSKA (reference sequence). The CDR3 nucleotides are TGCAGTGCTAGAGATGTGGCTAGCTCCTACAATGAGCAGTTCTTC. Its protein product is CSARDVASSYNEQFF.

This clonotype was observed a few times. The chain is built from TRBV27 and TRBJ2-1; tentative D call: TRBD1 (5 bases). Trimming removed 5 bases at V and 3 bases at J, with 8 bases between. The CDR3 covers 13 residues. Germline lookup yields CDR1 MNHEY and CDR2 SMNVEV (reference sequence). CDR3: CASSRQNYNEQFF. DNA for the CDR3: TGTGCCAGCAGTCGACAGAACTACAATGAGCAGTTCTTC.

The chain uses TRBV2 and TRBJ2-1; D is possibly TRBD2 (7 bases). The CDR3 length is 16 residues. CDR1 and CDR2 from the germline V gene are SNHLY and FYNNEI. Deletions cut 8 bases from V and 3 bases from J, with 20 bases between. CDR3 sequence (DNA): TGTGCCAGCGGATGGGGAGGGGGGATCAGCTACAATGAGCAGTTCTTC. Translated, it gives CASGWGGGISYNEQFF.

The table lists this clonotype with a few counts. The J gene is TRBJ1-4, the V gene TRBV7-9; D remains ambiguous. V lost 1 base, J lost 0 bases, and 6 bases lay in between. Germline V gene sequence: CDR1 SEHNR, CDR2 FQNEAQ (reference sequence). There are 15 residues in the CDR3. The CDR3 is CASSLDDTTNEKLFF. As DNA, the CDR3 is TGTGCCAGCAGCTTAGACGACACAACTAATGAAAAACTGTTTTTT.

This clonotype has just a few counts. The chain links TRBV27 to TRBJ1-6; 7 bases are a match to TRBD1. Germline V gene sequence: CDR1 MNHEY, CDR2 SMNVEV (reference sequence). CDR3 size: 18 residues. The V segment lost 9 bases and the J segment 5 bases; nucleotides outside the gene matches: 19. Here the CDR3 DNA reads TGTGCCAGAGTCCCGGGACAGAGTAGGGAGCGACATAATTCACCCCTCCACTTT. Translated: CARVPGQSRERHNSPLHF.

The chain uses TRBV20-1 and TRBJ2-1, with 11 bases identical to TRBD2. There are 15 residues in the CDR3. V was pared by 3 bases and J by 5 bases, with 6 bases of the junction left unmatched. Per the germline V gene, CDR1 is DFQATT and CDR2 is SNEGSKA (reference sequence). The DNA for the CDR3 is TGCAGTGCTAGGAAGACTAGCGGGGCCCACAATGAGCAGTTCTTC. This translates into CSARKTSGAHNEQFF.

The rearrangement links TRBV4-2 to TRBJ1-5; D is ambiguous. The germline CDR1 and CDR2 sequences are LGHNA and YNFKEQ. The CDR3 runs to 15 residues. V shed 2 bases and J shed 1 base, with 9 bases lying between them. CDR3 nucleotide sequence: TGTGCCAGCAGCCAAAGCCGGGAGAGCAATCAGCCCCAGCATTTT. Translating gives CASSQSRESNQPQHF.